The present entry profiles one T cell receptor beta chain with its context. Its antigen has not been determined. No much larger clonotype is one base removed from it; base qualities were not supplied. This sample is drawn from a study of prognosis after radiotherapy for stage I lung cancer (dated by TCRdb to about 2021). In the study overall: Between early 2018 and January 2019, roughly 18 patients with stage I NSCLC were enrolled in Nanjing, China. Oligometastatic NSCLC after surgical resection of the primary tumor was present in 4 to 6 patients, while newly diagnosed primary stage I lung tumors were present in more than eleven. Every patient was deemed medically inoperable, about a dozen because of comorbidities and several because they refused surgery. Ages in the cohort of around 14 men and a handful of women ranged from 53 to 84 years, with a median of 74. On tumor histology, 11 to 12 patients had adenocarcinoma and about seven had squamous cell carcinoma. Using image-guided IMRT or VMAT, SBRT was delivered in 3 to 5 fractions at a biologically effective dose of at least 100 Gy. Concurrent therapy was not administered to any patient alongside SBRT. About 20% of the 19 patients developed distant metastases after SBRT, at a median of around seven months; the other 15 showed no significant progression. The study profiled peripheral blood TCR beta repertoires from stage I NSCLC patients before and after stereotactic body radiotherapy and related them to distant failure. The study sequenced 38 blood samples from 19 patients, one before and one after SBRT per patient. Overall results and qualifications from the work: No adjustment for multiple comparisons was applied to any of the reported P values. After SBRT, the count of unique TCR clones dropped from a median of around 9,300 beforehand to nearly 7,000 afterward (Wilcoxon paired P=0.011). Post-SBRT Shannon entropy and its change from baseline were lower in patients who developed distant metastases; baseline Shannon entropy was not associated with metastases. Differences in TRBV and TRBJ usage frequencies by metastasis status were reportedly observed in two V genes at baseline and in roughly ten V and two J genes after SBRT. The study was limited by the small cohort and short follow-up, and independent validation of the study findings is required. No determination of tumor specificity was made for expanded TCR clones.

CDR3 length: 14 amino acids, cysteine to phenylalanine. Just the 42-base CDR3 DNA is kept, in frame starting at base 1. Germline trimming: 6 bases from V, 4 bases from J; junction bases outside gene matches: 7. Based on the germline V gene (reference sequence), the CDR1 and CDR2 sequences are SEHNR and FQNEAQ. The TCR beta CDR3 region was amplified from genomic DNA by two rounds of multiplex PCR. In the first round of PCR, primers specific to each TRBV and TRBJ gene were used, and the primer sequences are filed in Chinese patent CN105087789A. Universal primers were used in the second PCR round. The Roche High Pure PCR Template Preparation Kit was used to extract genomic DNA from frozen PBMCs. Libraries were sequenced paired-end with 151 bp reads on an Illumina HiSeq 3000. As for the authors' bioinformatics: Raw reads lacking the multiplex PCR primer sequences were removed with CutAdapt. High-quality paired reads were merged into contigs with PEAR. TRB V, D and J gene segments were assigned to each contig with MiXCR by alignment to reference sequences. To remove sequencing errors, CDR3 sequences were clustered according to base quality and sequence similarity. Shannon entropy, normalized by the natural log of the productive TCR sequence number, served as the measure of diversity. Clonality was defined as one minus Shannon entropy divided by the natural log of the number of unique clonotypes. Progression-free survival cut-offs for repertoire metrics were chosen using the Youden index of ROC curves, with analyses run in R 3.5.3. TCRdb reanalyzed the raw reads on its own, using fastp at Q25 for trimming and MiXCR for clone calling, and kept in-frame beta chains. Records with the same CDR3 protein are collapsed into one entry carrying the most frequent genes and DNA. TCRdb's processing, not the study's, gives the V and J calls here. The sample table lists under 20,000 distinct CDR3 sequences, around half of them with a count of one. Approximately 30% of the sample lies in the top ten.

No patient had a history of other malignancies or prior chemotherapy or radiotherapy, and all had node-negative disease on CT and PET/CT. Around 6 milliliters of peripheral venous blood were drawn into EDTA tubes at each of two time points. Ficoll-Paque Plus density-gradient centrifugation was used to isolate PBMCs. Right after collection, samples were kept at -80 degrees C until analysis. The specimen was PBMCs, collected before or after stereotactic body radiation therapy (not recorded which). The receptor chain draws on TRBV7-9 and TRBJ2-3; 7 junctional bases match TRBD1. The origin of this receptor is a donor aged 50 or older with non-small cell lung cancer. The bases read TGTGCCAGCAGTGAGACAGGGAATTCAGATACGCAGTATTTT. This codes for CASSETGNSDTQYF.